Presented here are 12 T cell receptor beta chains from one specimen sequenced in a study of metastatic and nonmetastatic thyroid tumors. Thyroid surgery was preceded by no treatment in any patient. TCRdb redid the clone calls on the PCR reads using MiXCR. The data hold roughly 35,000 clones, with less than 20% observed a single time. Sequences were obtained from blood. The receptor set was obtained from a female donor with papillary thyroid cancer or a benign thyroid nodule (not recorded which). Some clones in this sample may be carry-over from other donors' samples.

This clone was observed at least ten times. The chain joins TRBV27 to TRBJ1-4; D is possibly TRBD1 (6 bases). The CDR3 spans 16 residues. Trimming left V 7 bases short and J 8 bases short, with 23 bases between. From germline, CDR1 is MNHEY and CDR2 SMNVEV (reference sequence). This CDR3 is CASKSHETGLSEKLFF. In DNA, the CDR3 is TGTGCCAGCAAATCCCACGAAACAGGGTTAAGCGAAAAACTGTTTTTT.

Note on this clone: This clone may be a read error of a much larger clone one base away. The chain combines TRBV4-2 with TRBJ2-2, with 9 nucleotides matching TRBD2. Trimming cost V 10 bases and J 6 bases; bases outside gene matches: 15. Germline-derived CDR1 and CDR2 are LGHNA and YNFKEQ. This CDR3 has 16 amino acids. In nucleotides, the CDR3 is TGTGCCATCCACCCAGTAGCGGGAGAGGTGTCCGGGGAGCTGTTTTTT. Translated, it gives CAIHPVAGEVSGELFF.

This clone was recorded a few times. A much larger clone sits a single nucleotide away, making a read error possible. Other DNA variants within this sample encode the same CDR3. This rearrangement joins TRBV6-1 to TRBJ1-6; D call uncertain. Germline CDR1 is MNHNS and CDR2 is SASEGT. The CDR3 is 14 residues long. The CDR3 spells CASSEESKVSPLHF. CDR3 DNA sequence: TGTGCCAGCAGTGAGGAGTCTAAGGTCTCACCCCTCCACTTC.

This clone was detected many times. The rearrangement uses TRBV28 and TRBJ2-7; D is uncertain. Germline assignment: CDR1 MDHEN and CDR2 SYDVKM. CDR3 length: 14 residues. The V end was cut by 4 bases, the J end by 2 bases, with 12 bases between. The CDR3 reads CASSSPREPYEQYF. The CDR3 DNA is TGTGCCAGCAGTTCCCCAAGGGAACCCTACGAGCAGTACTTC.

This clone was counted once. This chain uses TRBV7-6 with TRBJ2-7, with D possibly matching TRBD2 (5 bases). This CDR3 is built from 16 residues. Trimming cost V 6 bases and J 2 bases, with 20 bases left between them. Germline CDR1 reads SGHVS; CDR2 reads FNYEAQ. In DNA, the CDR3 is TGTGCCAGCAGAACAATGCCGACGGGGATGCCCTACGAGCAGTACTTC. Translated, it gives CASRTMPTGMPYEQYF.

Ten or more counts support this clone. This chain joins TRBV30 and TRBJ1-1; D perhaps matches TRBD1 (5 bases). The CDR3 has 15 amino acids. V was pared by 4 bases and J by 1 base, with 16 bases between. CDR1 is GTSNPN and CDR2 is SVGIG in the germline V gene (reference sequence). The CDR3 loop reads CAWKQSGTGNTEAFF. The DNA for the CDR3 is TGTGCCTGGAAACAGTCGGGGACGGGGAACACTGAAGCTTTCTTT.

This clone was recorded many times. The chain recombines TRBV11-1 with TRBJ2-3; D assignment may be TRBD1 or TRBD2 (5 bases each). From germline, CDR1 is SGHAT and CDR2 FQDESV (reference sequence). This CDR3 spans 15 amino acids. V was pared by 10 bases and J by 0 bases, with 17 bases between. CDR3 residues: CATKTGTDSTDTQYF. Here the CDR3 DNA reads TGTGCCACTAAAACCGGGACGGATAGCACAGATACGCAGTATTTT. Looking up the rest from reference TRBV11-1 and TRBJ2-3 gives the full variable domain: EAEVAQSPRYKITEKSQAVAFWCDPISGHATLYWYRQILGQGPELLVQFQDESVVDDSQLPKDRFSAERLKGVDSTLKIQPAELGDSAMYLCATKTGTDSTDTQYFGPGTRLTVL.

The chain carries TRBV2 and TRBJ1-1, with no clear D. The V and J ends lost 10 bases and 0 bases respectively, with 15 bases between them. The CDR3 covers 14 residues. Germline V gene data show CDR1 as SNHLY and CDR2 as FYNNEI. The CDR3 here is CAITERALNTEAFF. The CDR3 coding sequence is TGTGCCATCACCGAAAGGGCACTGAACACTGAAGCTTTCTTT. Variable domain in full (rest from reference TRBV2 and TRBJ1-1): EPEVTQTPSHQVTQMGQEVILRCVPISNHLYFYWYRQILGQKVEFLVSFYNNEISEKSEIFDDQFSVERPDGSNFTLKIRSTKLEDSAMYFCAITERALNTEAFFGQGTRLTVV.

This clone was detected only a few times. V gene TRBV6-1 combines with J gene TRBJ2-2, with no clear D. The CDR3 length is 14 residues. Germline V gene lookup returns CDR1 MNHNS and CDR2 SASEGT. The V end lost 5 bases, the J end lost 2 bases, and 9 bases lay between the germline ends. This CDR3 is CASSQQLNTGELFF. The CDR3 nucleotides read TGTGCCAGCAGTCAACAACTAAACACCGGGGAGCTGTTTTTT.

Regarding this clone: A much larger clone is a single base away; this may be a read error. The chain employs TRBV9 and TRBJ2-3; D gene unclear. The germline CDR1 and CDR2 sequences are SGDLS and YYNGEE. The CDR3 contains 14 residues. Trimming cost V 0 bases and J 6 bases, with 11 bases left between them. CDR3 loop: CASSVGLGMDTQYF. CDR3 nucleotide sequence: TGTGCCAGCAGCGTAGGGCTGGGCATGGATACGCAGTATTTT.

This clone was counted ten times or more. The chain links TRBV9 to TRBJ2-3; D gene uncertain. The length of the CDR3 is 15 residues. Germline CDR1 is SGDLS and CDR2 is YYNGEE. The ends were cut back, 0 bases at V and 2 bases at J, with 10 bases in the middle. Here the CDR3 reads CASSVGAYDTDTQYF. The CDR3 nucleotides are TGTGCCAGCAGCGTAGGGGCCTACGACACAGATACGCAGTATTTT.

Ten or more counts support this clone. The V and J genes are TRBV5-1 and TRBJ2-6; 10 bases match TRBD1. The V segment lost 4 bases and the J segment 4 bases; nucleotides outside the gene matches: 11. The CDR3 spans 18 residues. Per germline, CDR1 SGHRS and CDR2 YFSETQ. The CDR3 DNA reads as TGCGCCAGCAGCCTCCGGGACAGGGGTGGTCGAGGGGCCAACGTCCTGACTTTC. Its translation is CASSLRDRGGRGANVLTF. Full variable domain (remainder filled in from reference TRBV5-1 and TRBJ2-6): KAGVTQTPRYLIKTRGQQVTLSCSPISGHRSVSWYQQTPGQGLQFLFEYFSETQRNKGNFPGRFSGRQFSNSRSEMNVSTLELGDSALYLCASSLRDRGGRGANVLTFGAGSRLTVL.